This TCR beta chain came from a study of T and B cells in COVID-19 patients. TRB rearrangements were amplified by multiplex PCR with BIOMED2 TRB-A/B primers. One entry per CDR3 protein, called by TCRdb with MiXCR from the multiplex PCR reads. The data show around 30,000 distinct CDR3 sequences, 32% seen once. Per the germline V gene, CDR1 is SGHAT and CDR2 is FQDESV (reference sequence). V was clipped by 4 bases and J by 2 bases, with 12 bases between them. The CDR3 has 14 amino acids. Each TRB amplification used about 250-550 ng of genomic DNA from blood. This clonotype appeared a single time. The TCR originated in a human donor who had recovered from COVID-19. Material for sequencing was blood. The chain links TRBV11-1 to TRBJ2-7, with D possibly TRBD2 on 5 matching bases. The CDR3, as DNA: TGTGCCAGCAGCTCAAGGACTCACACCTACGAGCAGTACTTC. Residues: CASSSRTHTYEQYF.